Shown below are 20 T cell receptor beta chains from a single sample sequenced in a study of blood T cell repertoires in COVID-19. The table came from immunoSEQ multiplex PCR; TCRdb's copy has only in-frame clones and leaves some out. The table has tens of thousands of clones, 82% seen once. Sequenced input: peripheral blood. The receptor set was obtained from a woman aged 60-75 years with acute or convalescent COVID-19.

A single count supports this clone. The chain employs TRBV5-6 and TRBJ2-4; possible D gene TRBD1, 6 bases. The germline V gene encodes CDR1 SGHDT and CDR2 YYEEEE. This CDR3 contains 16 residues. V gave up 0 bases and J gave up 3 bases, with 13 bases separating them. CDR3 amino acids: CASSLGGGRSKNIQYF. The CDR3 DNA is TGTGCCAGCAGCTTGGGAGGGGGAAGGAGCAAAAACATTCAGTACTTC.

The chain has TRBV5-1 and TRBJ2-2, with D possibly matching TRBD1 (5 bases). Trimming pared 0 bases from V and 3 bases from J, leaving 6 bases between. This CDR3 spans 14 amino acids. Germline-derived CDR1 and CDR2 are SGHRS and YFSETQ. The DNA of the CDR3 is TGCGCCAGCAGCTTGGGACAGTACACCGGGGAGCTGTTTTTT. It codes for CASSLGQYTGELFF. Full variable domain (remainder filled in from reference TRBV5-1 and TRBJ2-2): KAGVTQTPRYLIKTRGQQVTLSCSPISGHRSVSWYQQTPGQGLQFLFEYFSETQRNKGNFPGRFSGRQFSNSRSEMNVSTLELGDSALYLCASSLGQYTGELFFGEGSRLTVL.

The chain links TRBV3-1 (or the pseudogene TRBV3-2) to TRBJ1-4, with no clear D. Trimming stripped 4 bases from V and 6 bases from J, with 12 bases between. This CDR3 is 14 amino acids long. The germline CDR1 and CDR2 sequences are LGHDT and YNNKEL (reference sequence). CDR3 protein: CASSPPGADEKLFF. The CDR3 nucleotides are TGTGCCAGCAGCCCTCCGGGAGCGGATGAAAAACTGTTTTTT.

This chain links TRBV19 with TRBJ1-1; D gene uncertain. Trimming pared 4 bases from V and 0 bases from J, leaving 3 bases between. CDR1 and CDR2 from the germline V gene are LNHDA and SQIVND (reference sequence). This CDR3 has 12 amino acids. For the CDR3, the DNA is TGTGCCAGTAGTAACTTGAACACTGAAGCTTTCTTT. Translating it yields CASSNLNTEAFF.

The chain employs TRBV4-2 and TRBJ1-1, with 7 positions matching TRBD1. This CDR3 region has 16 residues. The V gene's germline CDR1 is LGHNA and CDR2 YNFKEQ. J was trimmed by 0 bases and V by 0 bases; bases with no gene match: 4. The CDR3 sequence: CASSQDGGQMNTEAFF. The CDR3 DNA follows: TGTGCCAGCAGCCAAGATGGGGGACAGATGAACACTGAAGCTTTCTTT.

The chain joins TRBV7-9 to TRBJ2-1; D is unresolved. The CDR3 extends over 17 amino acids. Trimming took 0 bases from V and 2 from J, leaving 14 bases between them. The V gene's germline CDR1 is SEHNR and CDR2 FQNEAQ (reference sequence). CDR3 loop: CASSLARPVLPYNEQFF. The CDR3 nucleotides are TGTGCCAGCAGCTTAGCCCGTCCTGTACTTCCCTACAATGAGCAGTTCTTC.

This clone was detected a few times. V and J are TRBV15 and TRBJ2-5; D ambiguous. V lost 0 bases, J lost 2 bases, and 4 bases lay in between. Germline V gene lookup returns CDR1 LNHNV and CDR2 YYDKDF (reference sequence). The CDR3 spans 13 residues. This CDR3 is CATSRDKQETQYF. In DNA form, the CDR3 reads TGTGCCACCAGCAGAGACAAACAAGAGACCCAGTACTTC.

The rearrangement joins TRBV2 to TRBJ1-3; TRBD1 matches at 9 bases. J gave up 4 bases and V 3 bases, and 4 bases lay outside the gene matches. CDR1 SNHLY and CDR2 FYNNEI come from the germline V gene. The CDR3 sequence is 15 residues long. This CDR3 is CASSDLGQGGNTIYF. For the CDR3, the DNA is TGTGCCAGCAGTGACCTGGGACAGGGAGGAAACACCATATATTTT.

V is TRBV16 and J is TRBJ1-2, with 7 bases fitting TRBD1. The trim removed 3 bases at V and 4 bases at J, leaving 5 bases unmatched. CDR3 length equals 14 residues. Germline CDR1 is KGHSY and CDR2 is FQNENV. The CDR3 DNA reads as TGTGCCAGCAGCCACCCGGGACAGCCCTATGGCTACACCTTC. This codes for CASSHPGQPYGYTF.

V usage is TRBV9 and J usage is TRBJ1-6; 8 bases map to TRBD1. The germline gives CDR1 SGDLS, CDR2 YYNGEE. After removal of 3 bases from V and 4 bases from J, the junction contained 3 bases not matched to a gene. This CDR3 comprises 15 residues. Written as DNA, the CDR3 is TGTGCCAGCAGCGGGGACAGGTTGTATAATTCACCCCTCCACTTT. This codes for CASSGDRLYNSPLHF.

Written as DNA, the CDR3 is TGTGCCAGTAGCGCCCCCCCAGGGAGGACCGGGTCCGGGGCCAACGTCCTGACTTTC. Residues: CASSAPPGRTGSGANVLTF. V is TRBV19 and J is TRBJ2-6; D may be TRBD2 (6 bases). Looked up from germline, CDR1 is LNHDA and CDR2 is SQIVND (reference sequence). The germline V and J ends were trimmed by 6 bases and 4 bases, with 25 bases remaining between them. The CDR3 runs to 19 residues.

The chain carries TRBV2 and TRBJ2-1, with D tentatively TRBD2 (5 bases). The V end lost 6 bases, the J end lost 3 bases, and 21 bases lay between the germline ends. CDR3 length: 17 amino acids. In germline, CDR1 is SNHLY, CDR2 FYNNEI. CDR3 DNA sequence: TGTGCCAGCAGCGAGTACGGACGGATGACTAACTACAATGAGCAGTTCTTC. This translates into CASSEYGRMTNYNEQFF.

This clone is a singleton in its sample. The rearrangement links TRBV6-5 to TRBJ1-2; D may be TRBD1 (5 bases). The V end was cut by 6 bases, the J end by 4 bases, with 12 bases between. The CDR3 spans 13 residues. Germline loops: CDR1 MNHEY, CDR2 SVGAGI. For the CDR3, the DNA is TGTGCCAGCAGGCTGACCGGGGGCTATGGCTACACCTTC. Its protein product is CASRLTGGYGYTF.

CDR3 nucleotides: TGTGCCAGCTCACGAGTAGCGGGAGATACGCAGTATTTT. As protein: CASSRVAGDTQYF. The chain employs TRBV18 and TRBJ2-3; 7 bases line up with TRBD2. Germline-derived CDR1 and CDR2 are KGHSH and LQKENI. Unmatched junction bases numbered 3, after V lost 4 bases and J lost 5 bases. The CDR3 is 13 amino acids. The variable domain in full, with the rest retrieved from reference TRBV18 and TRBJ2-3, is NAGVMQNPRHLVRRRGQEARLRCSPMKGHSHVYWYRQLPEEGLKFMVYLQKENIIDESGMPKERFSAEFPKEGPSILRIQQVVRGDSAAYFCASSRVAGDTQYFGPGTRLTVL.

The rearrangement joins TRBV10-3 to TRBJ1-1; TRBD1 agrees at 9 bases. Germline assignment: CDR1 ENHRY and CDR2 SYGVKD. The CDR3 runs 16 residues. Trimming cost V 3 bases and J 3 bases; bases outside gene matches: 8. The DNA for the CDR3 is TGTGCCATCAGTGAAGGACAGGGGCTATGGGACACTGAAGCTTTCTTT. This translates into CAISEGQGLWDTEAFF.

The V gene is TRBV30, the J gene TRBJ1-2; TRBD1 is a possible D gene (5 bases). The CDR3 runs to 14 residues. The V gene lost 2 bases and the J gene lost 3 bases, with 13 bases spanning the gap. Germline assignment: CDR1 GTSNPN and CDR2 SVGIG (reference sequence). The CDR3 DNA sequence: TGTGCCTGGAGTCGGTGGGGGGGAGACTATGGCTACACCTTC. Amino acid sequence: CAWSRWGGDYGYTF.

V is TRBV5-1 and J is TRBJ1-2; 10 nucleotides align to TRBD1. The V gene end was trimmed by 3 bases and the J gene end by 6 bases; junction bases not matched to a gene: 17. The germline V gene encodes CDR1 SGHRS and CDR2 YFSETQ. The CDR3 runs to 18 residues. CDR3 bases: TGCGCCAGCAGCTGGACCAGGGACAGGGGCGATCCCGAGAATGGCTACACCTTC. Encoded protein: CASSWTRDRGDPENGYTF. The full variable domain, rest sourced from reference TRBV5-1 and TRBJ1-2, is KAGVTQTPRYLIKTRGQQVTLSCSPISGHRSVSWYQQTPGQGLQFLFEYFSETQRNKGNFPGRFSGRQFSNSRSEMNVSTLELGDSALYLCASSWTRDRGDPENGYTFGSGTRLTVV.

The chain links TRBV9 to TRBJ1-5, with 8 nucleotides matching TRBD1. The CDR3 extends over 14 amino acids. V shed 4 bases and J 4 bases; nucleotides not matched to a gene: 4. Per germline, CDR1 SGDLS and CDR2 YYNGEE. In DNA form, the CDR3 reads TGTGCCAGCAGCCCTGGACAGGGAAATCAGCCCCAGCATTTT. This sequence encodes CASSPGQGNQPQHF.

This sequence joins TRBV23-1 and TRBJ2-1; D may be TRBD1 (8 bases). TRBV23-1 is placed among ORFs of uncertain function. The CDR3 covers 18 residues. The V end was cut by 7 bases, the J end by 7 bases, with 29 bases between. CDR3 nucleotide sequence: TGCGCCAGCAAGGATCCCCCTCTACAGGGGGGGGAGTGTAATGAGCAGTTCTTC. The encoded protein is CASKDPPLQGGECNEQFF.

The CDR3 region has the DNA TGTGCCAGCAGCCCCGGCGGAGCGGAAGAGACCCAGTACTTC. Its protein product is CASSPGGAEETQYF. The V call is TRBV5-4, the J call TRBJ2-5; TRBD2 is a possible D gene (5 bases). CDR1 SGHNT and CDR2 YYREEE come from the germline V gene (reference sequence). V was trimmed by 4 bases and J by 3 bases, leaving 13 bases between them. There are 14 residues in the CDR3.